The clone carrying this T cell receptor (beta chain) turned up a few times. Its target is not known. TCRdb used MiXCR to reprocess the 5' RACE reads, holding one entry per CDR3 protein. The sample holds 310,000 or so distinct CDR3 sequences, 15% to 20% seen once. CDR1 DFQATT and CDR2 SNEGSKA come from the germline V gene (reference sequence). This CDR3 comprises 13 residues. V was clipped by 4 bases and J by 6 bases; unmatched bases: 8. This record belongs to a study of CD8 T cells in ankylosing spondylitis. Study observations and caveats: Clones that were linked to disease were CD8+ and were relatively rare in peripheral blood. There was reportedly significant enrichment of clones that were disease-linked in matched ankylosing spondylitis synovial fluid. Seemingly distinctive of ankylosing spondylitis blood was a TCR beta motif formed by eight highly homologous variants. Some of these motif variants have turned up before, in reports on reactive arthritis synovial fluid and blood.

The TCR was taken from a male donor with ankylosing spondylitis or in good health (not recorded which). The sample consisted of blood, either unsorted or a sorted T cell fraction (not recorded which). The rearrangement links TRBV20-1 to TRBJ1-1, with 7 positions matching TRBD1. As DNA, the CDR3 is TGCAGTGCTATCGACAGGGTGAGTCCTGAAGCTTTCTTT. This codes for CSAIDRVSPEAFF.